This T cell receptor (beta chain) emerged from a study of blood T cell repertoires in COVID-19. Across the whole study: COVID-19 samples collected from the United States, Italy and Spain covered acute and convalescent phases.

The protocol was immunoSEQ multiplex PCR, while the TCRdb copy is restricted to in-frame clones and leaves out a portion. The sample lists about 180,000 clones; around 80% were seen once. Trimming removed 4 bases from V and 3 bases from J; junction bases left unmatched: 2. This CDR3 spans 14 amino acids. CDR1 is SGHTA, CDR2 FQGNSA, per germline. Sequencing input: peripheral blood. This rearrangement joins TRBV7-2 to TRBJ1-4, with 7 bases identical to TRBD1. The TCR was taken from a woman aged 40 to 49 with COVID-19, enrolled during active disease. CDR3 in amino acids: CASSWTGPNEKLFF. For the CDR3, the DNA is TGTGCCAGCAGCTGGACAGGACCTAATGAAAAACTGTTTTTT.